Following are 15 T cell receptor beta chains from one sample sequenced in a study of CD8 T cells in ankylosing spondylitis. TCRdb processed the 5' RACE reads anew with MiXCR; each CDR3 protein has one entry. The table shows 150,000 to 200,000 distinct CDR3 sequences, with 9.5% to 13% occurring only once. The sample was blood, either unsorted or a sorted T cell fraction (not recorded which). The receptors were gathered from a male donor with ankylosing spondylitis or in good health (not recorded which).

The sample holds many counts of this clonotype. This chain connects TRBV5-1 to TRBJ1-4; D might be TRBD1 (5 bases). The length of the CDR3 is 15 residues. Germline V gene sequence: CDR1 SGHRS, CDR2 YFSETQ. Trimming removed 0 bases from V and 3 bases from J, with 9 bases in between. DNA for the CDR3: TGCGCCAGCAGCTTGGGGCAGGGATCTAATGAAAAACTGTTTTTT. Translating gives CASSLGQGSNEKLFF.

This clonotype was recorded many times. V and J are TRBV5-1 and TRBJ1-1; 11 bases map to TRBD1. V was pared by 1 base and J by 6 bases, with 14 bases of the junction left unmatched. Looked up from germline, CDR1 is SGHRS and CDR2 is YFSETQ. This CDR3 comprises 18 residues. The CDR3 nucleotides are TGCGCCAGCAGCTTGATCCGAGGGACAGGGGGAACTTTTCCTGAAGCTTTCTTT. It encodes CASSLIRGTGGTFPEAFF.

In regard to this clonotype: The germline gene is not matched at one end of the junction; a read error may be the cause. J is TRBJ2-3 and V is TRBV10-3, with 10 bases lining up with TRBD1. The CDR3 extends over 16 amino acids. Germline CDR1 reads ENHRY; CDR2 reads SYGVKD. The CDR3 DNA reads TGTGCCATCAGTGAGTCAGTGACAGGGGGCACAGATATGCAGTATTTT. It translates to CAISESVTGGTDMQYF.

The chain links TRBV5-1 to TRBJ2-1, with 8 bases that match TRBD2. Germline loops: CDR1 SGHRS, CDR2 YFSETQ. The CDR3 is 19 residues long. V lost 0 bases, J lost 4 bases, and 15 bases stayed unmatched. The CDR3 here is CASSLADFMLTSAYNEQFF. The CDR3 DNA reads TGCGCCAGCAGCTTGGCCGACTTTATGCTGACTAGCGCATACAATGAGCAGTTCTTC.

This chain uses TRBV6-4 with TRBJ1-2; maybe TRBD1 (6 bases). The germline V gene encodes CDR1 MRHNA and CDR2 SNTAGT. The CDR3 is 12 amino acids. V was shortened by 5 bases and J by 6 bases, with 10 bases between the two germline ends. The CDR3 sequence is CASSTGFDGYTF. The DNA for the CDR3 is TGTGCCAGCAGTACAGGGTTCGATGGCTACACCTTC.

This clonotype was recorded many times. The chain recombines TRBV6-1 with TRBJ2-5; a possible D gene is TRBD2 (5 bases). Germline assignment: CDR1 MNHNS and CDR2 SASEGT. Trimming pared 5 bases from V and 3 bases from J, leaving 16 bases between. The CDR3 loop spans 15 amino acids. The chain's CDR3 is CASSPVGELEETQYF. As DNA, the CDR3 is TGTGCCAGCAGTCCCGTCGGGGAGTTAGAAGAGACCCAGTACTTC.

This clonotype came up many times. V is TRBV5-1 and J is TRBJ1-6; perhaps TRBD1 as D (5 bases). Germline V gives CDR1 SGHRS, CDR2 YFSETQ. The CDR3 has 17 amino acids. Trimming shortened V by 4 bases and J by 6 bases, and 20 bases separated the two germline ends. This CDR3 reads CASSPFGGSSSNSPLHF. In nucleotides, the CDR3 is TGCGCCAGCAGCCCTTTCGGGGGTTCGTCTTCTAATTCACCCCTCCACTTT.

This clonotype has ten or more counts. CDR3 amino acids: CASSSHRDRGQDTQYF. CDR3 coding DNA: TGTGCCAGCAGTTCCCACCGGGACAGGGGGCAAGATACGCAGTATTTT. V usage is TRBV6-5 and J usage is TRBJ2-3; 12 bases agree with TRBD1. CDR1 MNHEY and CDR2 SVGAGI come from the germline V gene. The CDR3 has 16 amino acids. Trimming cost V 4 bases and J 5 bases; bases outside gene matches: 7.

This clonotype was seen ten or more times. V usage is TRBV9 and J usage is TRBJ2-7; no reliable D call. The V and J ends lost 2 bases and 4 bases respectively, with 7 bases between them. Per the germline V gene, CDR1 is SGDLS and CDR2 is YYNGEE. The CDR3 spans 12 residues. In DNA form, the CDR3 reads TGTGCCAGCAGCGTCGACGATTACGAGCAGTACTTC. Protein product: CASSVDDYEQYF. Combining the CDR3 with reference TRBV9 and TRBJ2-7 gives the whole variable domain DSGVTQTPKHLITATGQRVTLRCSPRSGDLSVYWYQQSLDQGLQFLIQYYNGEERAKGNILERFSAQQFPDLHSELNLSSLELGDSALYFCASSVDDYEQYFGPGTRLTVT.

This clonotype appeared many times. CDR3 nucleotides: TGTGCCAGCAGGGCGACTGGAGGCGATGAGCAGTTCTTC. Translated: CASRATGGDEQFF. The rearrangement links TRBV12-3 or TRBV12-4 to TRBJ2-1, with D possibly being TRBD2 (5 bases). V was trimmed by 6 bases and J by 8 bases, leaving 14 bases between them. CDR3 length: 13 amino acids.

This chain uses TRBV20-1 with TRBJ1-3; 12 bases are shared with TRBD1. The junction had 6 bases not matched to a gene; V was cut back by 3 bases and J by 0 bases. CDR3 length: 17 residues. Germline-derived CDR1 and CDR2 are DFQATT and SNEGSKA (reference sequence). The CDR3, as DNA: TGCAGTGCTAGGGGGGACAGGGGGCACCTCTCTGGAAACACCATATATTTT. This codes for CSARGDRGHLSGNTIYF.

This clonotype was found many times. As DNA, the CDR3 is TGTGCCAGCAGTTACCCCATGCAGGGGAGTGATACTGAAGCTTTCTTT. This translates into CASSYPMQGSDTEAFF. This rearrangement joins TRBV6-5 to TRBJ1-1, with a possible D match to TRBD1 (6 bases). Trimming shortened V by 2 bases and J by 5 bases, and 18 bases separated the two germline ends. CDR1 and CDR2 from the germline V gene are MNHEY and SVGAGI. This CDR3 is 16 amino acids long.

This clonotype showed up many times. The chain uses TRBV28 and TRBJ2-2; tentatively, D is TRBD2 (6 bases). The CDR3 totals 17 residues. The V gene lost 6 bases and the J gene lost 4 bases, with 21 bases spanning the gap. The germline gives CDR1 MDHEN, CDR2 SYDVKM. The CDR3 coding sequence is TGTGCCAGCAGCCAAGGACCTCTTGGAGGGCCCACCGGGGAGCTGTTTTTT. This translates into CASSQGPLGGPTGELFF. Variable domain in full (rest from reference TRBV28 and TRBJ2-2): DVKVTQSSRYLVKRTGEKVFLECVQDMDHENMFWYRQDPGLGLRLIYFSYDVKMKEKGDIPEGYSVSREKKERFSLILESASTNQTSMYLCASSQGPLGGPTGELFFGEGSRLTVL.

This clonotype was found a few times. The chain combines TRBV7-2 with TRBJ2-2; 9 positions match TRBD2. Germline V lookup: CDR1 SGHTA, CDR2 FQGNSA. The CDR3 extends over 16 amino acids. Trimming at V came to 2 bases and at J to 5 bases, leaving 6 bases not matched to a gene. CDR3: CASSLRAGGPTGELFF. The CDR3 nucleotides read TGTGCCAGCAGCTTAAGGGCGGGAGGGCCAACCGGGGAGCTGTTTTTT.

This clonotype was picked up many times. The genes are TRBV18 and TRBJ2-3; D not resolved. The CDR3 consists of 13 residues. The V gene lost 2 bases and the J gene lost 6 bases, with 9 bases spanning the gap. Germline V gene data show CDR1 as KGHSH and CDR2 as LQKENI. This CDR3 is CASSPNNMDTQYF. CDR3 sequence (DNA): TGTGCCAGCTCACCAAACAATATGGATACGCAGTATTTT.